Below are 23 T cell receptor beta chains sequenced from a single sample in a study of T cell clonality in common variable immunodeficiency. Data came from immunoSEQ multiplex PCR; TCRdb stores just in-frame clones and leaves some out. Sampling found under 40,000 clones, none seen once. The sample was peripheral blood mononuclear cells. These receptors were collected from a person aged 18 to 75 in good health.

This clone has ten or more counts. CDR3 DNA, as far as it was read: TGTGCCAGCAGCTTAAAAAGCGGGCTCTCGGGGTCCTACGAG. This codes for CASSLKSGLSGSYE. From start to end, the CDR3 is CASSLKSGLSGSYEQYF. The chain uses TRBV7-8 and TRBJ2-7; possible D gene TRBD2, 6 bases. The read gets to within 3 residues of the CDR3 end, and the germline J gene fills in the rest. V shed 2 bases and J shed 1 base, with 18 bases lying between them. CDR3 length equals 17 residues. Per germline, CDR1 SGHVS and CDR2 FQNEAQ.

This clone has at least ten counts. The read terminates 3 residues ahead of where the CDR3 ends, so the germline J gene completes it. The chain carries TRBV18 and TRBJ2-3; D is uncertain. Germline assignment: CDR1 KGHSH and CDR2 LQKENI. This CDR3 comprises 15 residues. V was clipped by 4 bases and J by 0 bases, with 11 bases between them. The CDR3: CASSLDIASTDTQYF. The part of the CDR3 DNA that was read is TGTGCCAGCTCACTCGACATCGCTAGCACAGATACG.

This clone appeared many times. The read gets to within 3 residues of the CDR3 end, and the germline J gene fills in the rest. The chain carries TRBV7-9 and TRBJ2-3; possible D gene TRBD1, 5 bases. Germline assignment: CDR1 SEHNR and CDR2 FQNEAQ (reference sequence). This CDR3 has 14 amino acids. V was pared by 5 bases and J by 2 bases, with 11 bases between. The part of the CDR3 DNA that was read is TGTGCCAGCAGCCCCCGACAGTCCACAGATACG. Its protein product is CASSPRQSTDT. The whole CDR3 protein reads CASSPRQSTDTQYF.

This clone occurred many times. Read sequence stops 3 residues before the CDR3 end, and the germline J gene provides the missing end. The chain uses TRBV7-9 and TRBJ1-6, with D possibly matching TRBD1 (6 bases). The germline V gene encodes CDR1 SEHNR and CDR2 FQNEAQ (reference sequence). CDR3 length: 15 amino acids. The ends were cut back, 6 bases at V and 5 bases at J, with 14 bases in the middle. The CDR3: CASSSGQHHNSPLHF. CDR3 bases read: TGTGCCAGCAGTTCCGGACAGCATCATAATTCACCC. Supplemented by reference TRBV7-9 and TRBJ1-6, the full variable domain reads DTGVSQNPRHKITKRGQNVTFRCDPISEHNRLYWYRQTLGQGPEFLTYFQNEAQLEKSRLLSDRFSAERPKGSFSTLEIQRTEQGDSAMYLCASSSGQHHNSPLHFGNGTRLTVT.

This clone was observed many times. The CDR3 end lies 3 residues beyond the end of the read and is filled in from the germline J gene. The genes are TRBV2 and TRBJ2-7; TRBD2 matches at 11 bases. With V trimmed by 8 bases and J by 5 bases, 5 bases remained unmatched. The CDR3 is 13 amino acids. CDR1 and CDR2 (germline): SNHLY, FYNNEI. This CDR3 reads CASGQGLADEQYF. Incomplete CDR3 DNA: TGTGCCAGCGGGCAGGGACTAGCGGACGAG. Combining the CDR3 with reference TRBV2 and TRBJ2-7 gives the whole variable domain EPEVTQTPSHQVTQMGQEVILRCVPISNHLYFYWYRQILGQKVEFLVSFYNNEISEKSEIFDDQFSVERPDGSNFTLKIRSTKLEDSAMYFCASGQGLADEQYFGPGTRLTVT.

On this clone: The CDR3 end falls 3 residues outside the read, so it is completed with the germline J gene. J is TRBJ2-5 and V is TRBV7-2; D is undetermined. Per germline, CDR1 SGHTA and CDR2 FQGNSA. Deletions cut 2 bases from V and 5 bases from J, with 6 bases between. The CDR3 spans 12 residues. Partial CDR3 DNA: TGTGCCAGCAGCTTAAGTCGGGAGACC. This sequence encodes CASSLSRET. The whole CDR3 is CASSLSRETQYF.

This clone occurred many times. The covered CDR3 bases are TGTGCCAGCAGCTTGGAGGGCTACGAG. Its protein product is CASSLEGYE. The full CDR3 protein reads CASSLEGYEQYF. The chain recombines TRBV5-6 with TRBJ2-7; no definite D call. Read coverage stops 3 residues before the CDR3 terminus; the germline J gene supplies the remainder. Germline V gene sequence: CDR1 SGHDT, CDR2 YYEEEE. The CDR3 is 12 residues long. V was shortened by 0 bases and J by 3 bases, with 4 bases between the two germline ends.

The table lists this clone with many counts. Read data end 3 residues before the CDR3 end; the end is taken from the germline J gene. The chain employs TRBV6-2 or TRBV6-3 and TRBJ1-2; no clear D gene. V lost 7 bases to trimming and J lost 5 bases, with 17 bases between them. The length of the CDR3 is 14 residues. Germline CDR1 reads MNHEY; CDR2 reads SVGEGT. CDR3 sequence reads: CASTGGRHLYGYTF. The part of the CDR3 DNA that was read is TGTGCCAGCACAGGAGGCCGCCACTTATATGGC.

This clone was seen ten or more times. The CDR3 is cut off 3 residues early in the read; its end comes from the germline J gene. The rearrangement joins TRBV5-1 to TRBJ1-1; a possible D gene is TRBD1 (5 bases). This CDR3 spans 13 amino acids. V was shortened by 4 bases and J by 1 base, with 8 bases between the two germline ends. Germline-derived CDR1 and CDR2 are SGHRS and YFSETQ. The CDR3 region is CASSVQENTEAFF. CDR3 DNA, as far as it was read: TGCGCCAGCAGCGTACAGGAGAACACTGAA.

This clone came up many times. The CDR3 is cut off 3 residues early in the read; its end comes from the germline J gene. The chain recombines TRBV9 with TRBJ1-4; weak D call: TRBD1 (6 bases). Trimming took off 0 bases at V and 5 bases at J, with 8 bases between the two ends. This CDR3 has 14 residues. Germline CDR1 reads SGDLS; CDR2 reads YYNGEE. The CDR3: CASSVAGANEKLFF. Incomplete CDR3 DNA: TGTGCCAGCAGCGTAGCAGGGGCGAATGAAAAA.

This clone has at least ten counts. Read coverage stops 3 residues before the CDR3 terminus; the germline J gene supplies the remainder. This sequence joins TRBV11-2 and TRBJ1-5; no firm D call. The CDR3 extends over 15 amino acids. Germline assignment: CDR1 SGHAT and CDR2 FQNNGV. V was cut by 2 bases and J by 2 bases, with 10 bases left in between. The sequenced CDR3 bases are TGTGCCAGCAGCTTAAGCAACGGGGGCAATCAGCCC. Protein sequence: CASSLSNGGNQP. The whole CDR3 sequence is CASSLSNGGNQPQHF.

This clone was observed many times. Given a much more abundant clone one base away, this may be a read error. The read ends 3 residues before the CDR3 terminus; that terminus is restored from the germline J gene. The chain uses TRBV6-2 or TRBV6-3 and TRBJ2-3, with D possibly matching TRBD1 (5 bases). This CDR3 comprises 15 residues. Germline V lookup: CDR1 MNHEY, CDR2 SVGEGT. This chain's CDR3 is CASSLPPGITGTQYF. The part of the CDR3 DNA that was read is TGTGCCAGCAGCCTCCCCCCAGGCATCACAGGTACG.

This clone was observed at least ten times. The read terminates 3 residues ahead of where the CDR3 ends, so the germline J gene completes it. The chain recombines TRBV18 with TRBJ2-6; 9 positions match TRBD1. Trimming at V came to 7 bases and at J to 2 bases, leaving 12 bases not matched to a gene. CDR1 is KGHSH and CDR2 is LQKENI in the germline V gene. The CDR3 is 18 amino acids. CDR3 region: CASFRDRDFSAGANVLTF. The DNA read from the CDR3 is TGTGCCAGCTTCCGGGACAGGGATTTTTCAGCTGGGGCCAACGTC.

This clone was seen repeatedly, ten times or more. The CDR3 end lies 3 residues beyond the end of the read and is filled in from the germline J gene. The chain uses TRBV7-8 and TRBJ1-2, with 8 positions matching TRBD1. This CDR3 spans 17 amino acids. Germline V gene data show CDR1 as SGHVS and CDR2 as FQNEAQ. V dropped 1 base and J dropped 2; count of bases not matched to a gene: 9. CDR3 residues: CASSLGTGTYPNYGYTF. The covered CDR3 bases are TGTGCCAGCAGCTTAGGGACAGGGACTTATCCCAACTATGGC.

This clone was counted ten times or more. The CDR3 goes on 3 residues after the read ends, and that part is filled in from the germline J gene. The chain links TRBV7-2 to TRBJ2-1, with a tentative D call TRBD1 (6 bases). The CDR3 has 14 residues. The V and J ends lost 1 base and 9 bases respectively, with 13 bases between them. In germline, CDR1 is SGHTA, CDR2 FQGNSA. The sequenced CDR3 bases are TGTGCCAGCAGCTTAGTTATGGGGGCGGGTGAG. As protein: CASSLVMGAGE. The full CDR3 protein is CASSLVMGAGEQFF.

About this clone itself: The sequence runs out 3 residues before the end of the CDR3; the remainder is reconstructed from the germline J gene. The V and J genes are TRBV7-9 and TRBJ2-3; the D gene is possibly TRBD2 (7 bases). The CDR3 sequence is 15 residues long. V gave up 1 base and J gave up 6 bases, with 14 bases separating them. CDR1 is SEHNR and CDR2 is FQNEAQ in the germline V gene (reference sequence). The DNA read from the CDR3 is TGTGCCAGCAGCTTAGGTGGGGGGGCAGCTGATACG. Residues: CASSLGGGAADT. The complete CDR3 reads CASSLGGGAADTQYF.

This clone was observed many times. CDR3 region: CASSFPIAGEAETQYF. The CDR3 DNA, read in part, is TGTGCCAGCAGTTTCCCAATAGCGGGAGAGGCGGAGACC. The rearrangement uses TRBV6-2 or TRBV6-3 and TRBJ2-5; 9 nucleotides agree with TRBD2. Read sequence stops 3 residues before the CDR3 end, and the germline J gene provides the missing end. Trimming took 4 bases from V and 5 from J; bases not matched to a gene: 11. Germline lookup yields CDR1 MNHEY and CDR2 SVGEGT. The CDR3 is 16 amino acids.

This clone was recorded many times. The CDR3 goes on 3 residues after the read ends, and that part is filled in from the germline J gene. The rearrangement joins TRBV2 to TRBJ1-2; 7 bases are a match to TRBD1. Per germline, CDR1 SNHLY and CDR2 FYNNEI. CDR3 length: 14 amino acids. V gave up 6 bases and J gave up 6 bases; unmatched junction bases: 10. Here the CDR3 reads CASSVSQGSDGYTF. CDR3 DNA, as far as it was read: TGTGCCAGCAGCGTTTCACAGGGGTCGGATGGC.

This clone was seen at least ten times. This CDR3 is CASSPLAGARNEQFF. The covered CDR3 bases are TGCGCCAGCAGCCCTCTGGCGGGAGCACGCAATGAG. The chain carries TRBV5-1 and TRBJ2-1, with TRBD2 matching over 7 bases. The sequence runs out 3 residues before the end of the CDR3; the remainder is reconstructed from the germline J gene. J gave up 6 bases and V 4 bases, and 10 bases lay outside the gene matches. The CDR3 contains 15 residues. From germline, CDR1 is SGHRS and CDR2 YFSETQ.

This clone has ten or more counts. The read is 3 residues too short to cover the CDR3 end, so that end is filled in from the germline J gene. The V gene is TRBV18, the J gene TRBJ1-6; 7 bases agree with TRBD1. The CDR3 totals 15 residues. Germline values: CDR1 KGHSH, CDR2 LQKENI. The junction had 3 bases not matched to a gene; V was cut back by 0 bases and J by 7 bases. Partial CDR3 DNA: TGTGCCAGCTCACCACCTCAGGGGGGCAATTCACCC. This translates into CASSPPQGGNSP. The complete CDR3 sequence is CASSPPQGGNSPLHF.

This clone was seen repeatedly, ten times or more. The read falls 3 residues short of the CDR3 end, and the missing part is taken from the germline J gene. The chain combines TRBV7-9 with TRBJ2-5; 8 nucleotides match TRBD1. CDR3 length: 15 amino acids. V lost 1 base to trimming and J lost 5 bases; unmatched junction nucleotides: 6. Germline-derived CDR1 and CDR2 are SEHNR and FQNEAQ (reference sequence). CDR3 loop: CASSLGTGRVETQYF. CDR3 DNA (partial): TGTGCCAGCAGCTTAGGGACAGGGCGGGTGGAGACC. Filled out from reference TRBV7-9 and TRBJ2-5, the complete variable domain reads DTGVSQNPRHKITKRGQNVTFRCDPISEHNRLYWYRQTLGQGPEFLTYFQNEAQLEKSRLLSDRFSAERPKGSFSTLEIQRTEQGDSAMYLCASSLGTGRVETQYFGPGTRLLVL.

This clone was counted at least ten times. The read terminates 3 residues before the CDR3 end, so the remaining end is supplied by the germline J gene. The V call is TRBV11-2, the J call TRBJ2-5, with 9 bases that match TRBD2. Germline V gene data show CDR1 as SGHAT and CDR2 as FQNNGV. This CDR3 region has 15 residues. J was trimmed by 3 bases and V by 5 bases; bases with no gene match: 7. CDR3 DNA (partial): TGTGCCAGCAGCCCTGCCCAGCGGGGGGAAGAGACC. The encoded protein is CASSPAQRGEET. In full, the CDR3 reads CASSPAQRGEETQYF. Drawing the rest from reference TRBV11-2 and TRBJ2-5, the complete variable domain is EAGVAQSPRYKIIEKRQSVAFWCNPISGHATLYWYQQILGQGPKLLIQFQNNGVVDDSQLPKDRFSAERLKGVDSTLKIQPAKLEDSAVYLCASSPAQRGEETQYFGPGTRLLVL.

This clone was found many times. The read finishes 3 residues shy of the CDR3 end, and the germline J gene is used to complete it. The V gene is TRBV13, the J gene TRBJ2-1; 8 nucleotides line up with TRBD2. With 1 base clipped from V and 6 bases from J, the junction kept 5 bases outside the gene matches. Germline V gene lookup returns CDR1 PRHDT and CDR2 FYEKMQ (reference sequence). The CDR3 is made up of 15 amino acids. Here the CDR3 reads CASSLDPGGGNEQFF. The covered CDR3 bases are TGTGCCAGCAGCTTAGACCCGGGAGGGGGCAATGAG.